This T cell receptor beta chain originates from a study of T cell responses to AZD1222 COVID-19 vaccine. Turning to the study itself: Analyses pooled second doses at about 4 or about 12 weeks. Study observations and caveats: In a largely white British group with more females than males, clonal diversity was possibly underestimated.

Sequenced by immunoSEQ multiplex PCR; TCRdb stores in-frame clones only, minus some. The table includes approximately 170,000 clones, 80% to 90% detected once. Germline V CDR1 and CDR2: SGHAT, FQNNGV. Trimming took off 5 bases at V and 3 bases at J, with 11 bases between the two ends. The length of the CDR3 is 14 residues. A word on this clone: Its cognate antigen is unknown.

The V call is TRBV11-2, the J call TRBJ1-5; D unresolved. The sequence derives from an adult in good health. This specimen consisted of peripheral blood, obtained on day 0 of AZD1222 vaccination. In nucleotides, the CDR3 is TGTGCCAGCAGCCGTGACGGAAACAATCAGCCCCAGCATTTT. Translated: CASSRDGNNQPQHF.